This T cell receptor (beta chain) was observed in a study of response to subunit inactivated influenza vaccine. In the case of this clonotype: No antigen is known for it. The junction differs from germline at one of its ends, possibly a read error.

Germline CDR1 is DFQATT and CDR2 is SNEGSKA (reference sequence). The CDR3 is made up of 13 amino acids. Notes on the study in general: Every seasonal influenza vaccination brings in few new T cells, the authors suggested.

TCRdb fed the RT-PCR reads into MiXCR, producing one record per CDR3 protein. The repertoire holds hundreds of thousands of distinct CDR3 sequences, with around 20% as singletons. The specimen comprised PBMCs from blood, sampled about 5 days after vaccination. The source of this sequence is a man aged 50-60 years who received an inactivated influenza vaccine. This chain joins TRBV20-1 and TRBJ2-7; 9 nucleotides agree with TRBD2. CDR3 DNA: TGCATTGCTAGTGGAGCGGGAGGTTACGAGCAGTACTTC. It specifies CIASGAGGYEQYF.